The present entry profiles one T cell receptor (beta chain) with its context. Its target is not known. V was pared by 4 bases and J by 10 bases, with 15 bases between. CDR1 is SGHRS, CDR2 YFSETQ, per germline. The CDR3 has 13 amino acids. This sample is drawn from a study of shared clonotypes between healthy human individuals. Study processing details: Filtering of immunoSEQ junctional sequences could not match full-length read filtering. Assay used: immunoSEQ multiplex PCR; TCRdb lists only in-frame clones, some missing. V and J calls and clone size come straight from that table; D and trimming were deduced from the DNA. This table has 2 million to 2.5 million clones, just over 90% appearing once. Study-wide points: It was only blood that was sampled, and tissue repertoires likely differ. Genetic and exposure-history diversity was limited by the few donors.

V is TRBV5-1 and J is TRBJ2-1, with a possible D match to TRBD1 (6 bases). The sample comprised naive CD4+ T cells from PBMCs. Subset defined: CD45RA+ positively selected. The TCR was taken from a man aged 18 to 35 in good health. Some clones in this sample may be carry-over from other donors' samples. CDR3 in DNA: TGCGCCAGCAGCCCAGGGGTCGCGGACGAGCAGTTCTTC. Translating it yields CASSPGVADEQFF. The variable domain in full, completed from reference TRBV5-1 and TRBJ2-1, reads KAGVTQTPRYLIKTRGQQVTLSCSPISGHRSVSWYQQTPGQGLQFLFEYFSETQRNKGNFPGRFSGRQFSNSRSEMNVSTLELGDSALYLCASSPGVADEQFFGPGTRLTVL.